These T cell receptor beta chains were read from a single sample in a study of T cells after yellow fever vaccination. TCRdb used MiXCR to reprocess the 5' RACE reads, holding one entry per CDR3 protein. The profile shows hundreds of thousands of distinct CDR3 sequences, 17% of them singletons. The specimen comprised PBMCs, sampled 5 days after the first yellow fever vaccination. These receptors all come from a man aged 18 to 29 who received the YFV17D yellow fever vaccine. CDR3s include the opening cysteine and the closing phenylalanine or tryptophan. A D gene is named only where the DNA matches it firmly. Not all rows give a size; the values are once, few, many and, for expanded clones, a class.

-	TRBV19	-	TRBJ2-2	CASSIGATTGELFF	TGTGCCAGTAGTATAGGGGCCACCACCGGGGAGCTGTTTTTT
few	TRBV12-3/TRBV12-4	-	TRBJ1-5	CASSLNRAGQPQHF	TGTGCCAGCAGTTTGAACAGGGCCGGTCAGCCCCAGCATTTT
many	TRBV7-2	-	TRBJ1-1	CASSLQGSTEAFF	TGTGCCAGCAGCTTACAGGGTAGCACTGAAGCTTTCTTT
-	TRBV7-2	-	TRBJ2-7	CASSLVPGLSEQYF	TGTGCCAGCAGCTTAGTGCCAGGGTTGAGCGAGCAGTACTTC
-	TRBV12-3/TRBV12-4	-	TRBJ2-5	CASSLAGDRETQYF	TGTGCCAGCAGTTTAGCGGGGGACCGAGAGACCCAGTACTTC
-	TRBV6-1	-	TRBJ1-3	CASRMGTSLSSGNTIYF	TGTGCCAGCAGGATGGGGACTTCCCTGAGCTCTGGAAACACCATATATTTT
-	TRBV6-1	TRBD2	TRBJ2-3	CASSPGGVGGITDTQYF	TGTGCCAGCAGTCCCGGGGGGGTGGGGGGTATTACAGATACGCAGTATTTT
-	TRBV3-1	TRBD2	TRBJ2-4	CASSHGGDGGPKNIQYF	TGTGCCAGCAGCCATGGGGGGGATGGGGGACCGAAAAACATTCAGTACTTC
-	TRBV6-1	-	TRBJ2-7	CASSQGRHEQYF	TGTGCCAGCAGTCAAGGGAGGCACGAGCAGTACTTC
few	TRBV6-5	-	TRBJ1-2	CASYSYGYTF	TGTGCCAGCTACAGCTATGGCTACACCTTC
-	TRBV15	-	TRBJ1-4	CATQTDRSNEKLFF	TGTGCCACGCAAACCGACAGGTCTAATGAAAAACTGTTTTTT
few	TRBV7-2	-	TRBJ2-5	CASSPQLGGRETQYF	TGTGCCAGCAGCCCCCAACTCGGGGGTAGGGAGACCCAGTACTTC
many	TRBV5-1	-	TRBJ2-1	CASSLDRLSGNEQFF	TGCGCCAGCAGCTTGGACCGCCTAAGTGGTAATGAGCAGTTCTTC
many	TRBV29-1	-	TRBJ2-5	CSVEGFDFQETQYF	TGCAGCGTTGAGGGCTTTGACTTTCAAGAGACCCAGTACTTC
once	TRBV5-5	-	TRBJ1-4	CASSPPGRGEKLFF	TGTGCCAGCAGCCCCCCGGGACGGGGTGAAAAACTGTTTTTT
few	TRBV2	TRBD1	TRBJ2-2	CASRLRDREDGELFF	TGTGCCAGCAGGCTCCGGGACAGGGAGGACGGGGAGCTGTTTTTT
-	TRBV12-3/TRBV12-4	TRBD1	TRBJ2-7	CASSPLPGQGSYEQYF	TGTGCCAGCAGTCCCCTTCCGGGACAGGGCTCCTACGAGCAGTACTTC
-	TRBV5-6	-	TRBJ2-7	CASSFGHPPYEQYF	TGTGCCAGCAGCTTCGGGCATCCCCCCTACGAGCAGTACTTC
-	TRBV28	-	TRBJ2-7	CASSFSLEYEQYF	TGTGCCAGCAGTTTCTCCCTGGAATACGAGCAGTACTTC
few	TRBV10-2	TRBD2	TRBJ2-5	CASEAGGERVTQYF	TGCGCCAGCGAAGCCGGGGGGGAACGGGTGACCCAGTACTTC
-	TRBV11-3	-	TRBJ2-2	CASSFHTGELFF	TGTGCCAGCAGCTTTCACACCGGGGAGCTGTTTTTT
few	TRBV25-1	-	TRBJ2-3	CASSEYSYLTDTQYF	TGTGCCAGCAGTGAATACAGCTACCTCACAGATACGCAGTATTTT
-	TRBV7-6	-	TRBJ1-6	CASSPQQIYNSPLHF	TGTGCCAGCAGCCCCCAACAGATCTATAATTCACCCCTCCACTTT
few	TRBV7-2	-	TRBJ2-1	CASARPASRTYNEQFF	TGTGCCAGCGCGCGACCGGCTAGCCGTACCTACAATGAGCAGTTCTTC
many	TRBV4-2	TRBD1	TRBJ1-2	CASSQGGTAYGYTF	TGTGCCAGCAGCCAGGGCGGGACAGCCTATGGCTACACCTTC
-	TRBV6-5	TRBD1	TRBJ2-7	CASSYAQGAAYEQYF	TGTGCCAGCAGTTACGCACAGGGGGCGGCATACGAGCAGTACTTC
-	TRBV11-2	-	TRBJ2-3	CASSLETTQYF	TGTGCCAGCAGCTTAGAGACTACGCAGTATTTT
-	TRBV5-6	-	TRBJ1-2	CASSLAGGLYYGYTF	TGTGCCAGCAGCTTGGCCGGAGGGCTGTACTATGGCTACACCTTC
-	TRBV24-1	-	TRBJ1-2	CATSRGAYYGYTF	TGTGCCACCAGCCGGGGAGCTTACTATGGCTACACCTTC